A selection of T cell receptor beta chains follows, all from one sample in a study of radiation and T cells in renal cell carcinoma. Assay used: immunoSEQ multiplex PCR; TCRdb lists only in-frame clones, some missing. The sample consists of 100,000 to 150,000 clones, over 75% of them appearing once. Sequences were derived from blood, sampled from a patient whose treatment included radiotherapy and nephrectomy. All receptors come from a man aged 50 to 60 with renal cell carcinoma. The CDR3 runs from the conserved cysteine through the conserved F or W. Fields, in order: clone size, J gene, D gene, V gene, CDR3 DNA, CDR3 protein. The D gene is left open where the match is weak. The size field is filled for only some rows; it gives once, few, many or a size class.

abundance: NA
j_gene: TRBJ2-3
d_gene: NA
v_gene: TRBV5-5
CDR3nt: TGTGCCAGCAGCCAAGAAAGGTGGTCAGATACGCAGTATTTT
CDR3aa: CASSQERWSDTQYF

abundance: few
j_gene: TRBJ1-5
d_gene: NA
v_gene: TRBV6-5
CDR3nt: TGTGCCAGCAGTAGGGTCGGACAGTCTCATCAGCCCCAGCATTTT
CDR3aa: CASSRVGQSHQPQHF

abundance: NA
j_gene: TRBJ1-2
d_gene: TRBD1
v_gene: TRBV6-4
CDR3nt: TGTGCCAGCAGTGACCCCGGACAGGGCTATGGCTACACCTTC
CDR3aa: CASSDPGQGYGYTF

abundance: NA
j_gene: TRBJ1-1
d_gene: TRBD1
v_gene: TRBV6-5
CDR3nt: TGTGCCAGCAGTTACGGGACAGCCAGTGGGGCTTTCTTT
CDR3aa: CASSYGTASGAFF

abundance: NA
j_gene: TRBJ2-1
d_gene: NA
v_gene: TRBV2
CDR3nt: TGTGCCAGCAGTGAACTCAACCCGGGCGGCAATGAGCAGTTCTTC
CDR3aa: CASSELNPGGNEQFF

abundance: NA
j_gene: TRBJ2-5
d_gene: NA
v_gene: TRBV5-4
CDR3nt: TGTGCCAGCAGCCCCAGGGATTCAGAGACCCAGTACTTC
CDR3aa: CASSPRDSETQYF

abundance: once
j_gene: TRBJ2-6
d_gene: NA
v_gene: TRBV30
CDR3nt: TGTGCCTGGAGGGACACTGGGGCCAACGTCCTGACTTTC
CDR3aa: CAWRDTGANVLTF

abundance: NA
j_gene: TRBJ2-7
d_gene: NA
v_gene: TRBV5-1
CDR3nt: TGCGCCAGCAGCTTGGAGCCGGCCTACGAGCAGTACTTC
CDR3aa: CASSLEPAYEQYF

abundance: NA
j_gene: TRBJ2-5
d_gene: TRBD2
v_gene: TRBV7-7
CDR3nt: TGTGCTAGCAGCCCCGGGGCTAGCGGGGGCCCAGAGACCCAGTACTTC
CDR3aa: CASSPGASGGPETQYF

abundance: NA
j_gene: TRBJ2-7
d_gene: NA
v_gene: TRBV9
CDR3nt: TGTGCCAGCAGCGGAGCCCCCGGAGGGGGATCCTACGAGCAGTACTTC
CDR3aa: CASSGAPGGGSYEQYF

abundance: NA
j_gene: TRBJ2-7
d_gene: TRBD1
v_gene: TRBV4-3
CDR3nt: TGCGCCAGCAGCCAATGGACAGGGACCTACGAGCAGTACTTC
CDR3aa: CASSQWTGTYEQYF

abundance: NA
j_gene: TRBJ1-6
d_gene: NA
v_gene: TRBV6-1
CDR3nt: TGTGCCAGCAGTGAAGCGGCCTGGGCAGAATATAATTCACCCCTCCACTTT
CDR3aa: CASSEAAWAEYNSPLHF

abundance: NA
j_gene: TRBJ2-1
d_gene: TRBD2
v_gene: TRBV2
CDR3nt: TGTGCCAGCAGTGACGACGGGACTAGCGGGCGGCAGTTCTTC
CDR3aa: CASSDDGTSGRQFF

abundance: NA
j_gene: TRBJ1-1
d_gene: NA
v_gene: TRBV5-6
CDR3nt: TGTGCCAGCAGCCCAACTAAGATACTTTTT
CDR3aa: CASSPTKILF

abundance: NA
j_gene: TRBJ1-2
d_gene: TRBD1
v_gene: TRBV2
CDR3nt: TGTGCCAGCATAGAGACAGGGGAATATGGCTACACCTTC
CDR3aa: CASIETGEYGYTF

abundance: NA
j_gene: TRBJ2-5
d_gene: TRBD2
v_gene: TRBV5-1
CDR3nt: TGCGCCAGCAGCTACTTAGCGGGAGGTGGTCAAGAGACCCAGTACTTC
CDR3aa: CASSYLAGGGQETQYF

abundance: NA
j_gene: TRBJ1-1
d_gene: TRBD1
v_gene: TRBV6-1
CDR3nt: TGTGCCAGCGGAGGGCAGGGGGGGACTGAAGCTTTCTTT
CDR3aa: CASGGQGGTEAFF

abundance: NA
j_gene: TRBJ2-3
d_gene: TRBD2
v_gene: TRBV6-1
CDR3nt: TGTGCCAGCATCCCGGGACTAGCGGGGTTAGATACGCAGTATTTT
CDR3aa: CASIPGLAGLDTQYF

abundance: NA
j_gene: TRBJ1-2
d_gene: NA
v_gene: TRBV28
CDR3nt: TGTGCCAGCTGGGGGGCAGGGATTGCCCATGGCTACACCTTC
CDR3aa: CASWGAGIAHGYTF

abundance: NA
j_gene: TRBJ1-2
d_gene: NA
v_gene: TRBV7-8
CDR3nt: TGTGCCAGCAGCCTTCTAAACTATGGCTACACCTTC
CDR3aa: CASSLLNYGYTF

abundance: NA
j_gene: TRBJ1-2
d_gene: NA
v_gene: TRBV28
CDR3nt: TGTGCCAGCAGTCCCCAAAAAGGACAGAAACCCTATGGCTACACCTTC
CDR3aa: CASSPQKGQKPYGYTF

abundance: NA
j_gene: TRBJ1-2
d_gene: TRBD1
v_gene: TRBV18
CDR3nt: TGTGCCAGCTCACCGGGACAGGACGACTATGGCTACACCTTC
CDR3aa: CASSPGQDDYGYTF

abundance: NA
j_gene: TRBJ2-7
d_gene: TRBD1
v_gene: TRBV6-5
CDR3nt: TGTGCCAGCAGCACCAACAGGGGATCCTACGAGCAGTACTTC
CDR3aa: CASSTNRGSYEQYF

abundance: NA
j_gene: TRBJ2-2
d_gene: NA
v_gene: TRBV12-5
CDR3nt: TGTGCTAGTGGTTTGAAGACTAGTATCACCGGGGAGCTGTTTTTT
CDR3aa: CASGLKTSITGELFF

abundance: few
j_gene: TRBJ2-7
d_gene: TRBD1
v_gene: TRBV5-1
CDR3nt: TGCGCCAGCAGCTTGGAGTGGTCCAGGGGGCGCATGCGTATCGAGCAGTACTTC
CDR3aa: CASSLEWSRGRMRIEQYF

abundance: NA
j_gene: TRBJ2-1
d_gene: TRBD2
v_gene: TRBV7-9
CDR3nt: TGTGCCAGCAGCTCCACTCCTAGCGGGAGGTGGGTTGAGCAGTTCTTC
CDR3aa: CASSSTPSGRWVEQFF

abundance: NA
j_gene: TRBJ2-7
d_gene: NA
v_gene: TRBV4-1
CDR3nt: TGCGCCAGCAGCCAAGACGTACGCCGAACCTACGAGCAGTACTTC
CDR3aa: CASSQDVRRTYEQYF

abundance: NA
j_gene: TRBJ2-7
d_gene: NA
v_gene: TRBV15
CDR3nt: TGTGCCACCAGCAGATCGGGGGACCCTTACTACGAGCAGTACTTC
CDR3aa: CATSRSGDPYYEQYF

abundance: NA
j_gene: TRBJ2-1
d_gene: TRBD1
v_gene: TRBV13
CDR3nt: TGTGCCAGCAGCTTAGCGCCCAGGGGGCTGTGGGATGAGCAGTTCTTC
CDR3aa: CASSLAPRGLWDEQFF

abundance: few
j_gene: TRBJ1-1
d_gene: NA
v_gene: TRBV5-1
CDR3nt: TGCGCCAGCAGCTTGTCGGGCGGGAATACTGAAGCTTTCTTT
CDR3aa: CASSLSGGNTEAFF

abundance: once
j_gene: TRBJ2-3
d_gene: NA
v_gene: TRBV9
CDR3nt: TGTGCCAGCAGCGCGTCGACAGCCCACACAGATACGCAGTATTTT
CDR3aa: CASSASTAHTDTQYF

abundance: NA
j_gene: TRBJ2-3
d_gene: NA
v_gene: TRBV5-1
CDR3nt: TGCGCCAGCAGCCCACAGGGTACAGATACGCAGTATTTT
CDR3aa: CASSPQGTDTQYF

abundance: few
j_gene: TRBJ1-1
d_gene: NA
v_gene: TRBV19
CDR3nt: TGTGCCAGTGGGGTCGGGGTGGCTGGGGCTTTCTTT
CDR3aa: CASGVGVAGAFF

abundance: NA
j_gene: TRBJ1-4
d_gene: NA
v_gene: TRBV7-9
CDR3nt: TGTGCCAGCAGCTCCCAGGGGAATGAAAAACTGTTTTTT
CDR3aa: CASSSQGNEKLFF

abundance: NA
j_gene: TRBJ2-2
d_gene: NA
v_gene: TRBV10-3
CDR3nt: TGTGCCATCAGCGTCCCCGGGGATGACACCGGGGAGCTGTTTTTT
CDR3aa: CAISVPGDDTGELFF

abundance: NA
j_gene: TRBJ1-6
d_gene: NA
v_gene: TRBV7-2
CDR3nt: TGTGCCAGCAGCTTGCCAACAGCTTCTAGTTCACCCCTCCACTTT
CDR3aa: CASSLPTASSSPLHF

abundance: NA
j_gene: TRBJ2-5
d_gene: NA
v_gene: TRBV7-9
CDR3nt: TGTGCCAGCAGCTCCCTTGGGGCCCAAGAGACCCAGTACTTC
CDR3aa: CASSSLGAQETQYF

abundance: NA
j_gene: TRBJ2-7
d_gene: NA
v_gene: TRBV7-9
CDR3nt: TGTGCCAGCAGCGCCGTAGCCGGGGACTTGGAGCAGTACTTC
CDR3aa: CASSAVAGDLEQYF

abundance: NA
j_gene: TRBJ2-1
d_gene: NA
v_gene: TRBV5-4
CDR3nt: TGTGCCAGCAGCTTGGTCGGGGCGGGGACGATCAATGAGCAGTTCTTC
CDR3aa: CASSLVGAGTINEQFF

abundance: NA
j_gene: TRBJ1-5
d_gene: NA
v_gene: TRBV4-1
CDR3nt: TGCGCCAGCAGCCAAGTCTCAGGGAGCAATCAGCCCCAGCATTTT
CDR3aa: CASSQVSGSNQPQHF

abundance: NA
j_gene: TRBJ1-2
d_gene: TRBD1
v_gene: TRBV27
CDR3nt: TGTGCCAGCAGGGACGGGGACAGGGGGTACTATGGCTACACCTTC
CDR3aa: CASRDGDRGYYGYTF

abundance: NA
j_gene: TRBJ2-3
d_gene: NA
v_gene: TRBV5-1
CDR3nt: TGCGCCAGCAGCTTGGCCCAAGATACGCAGTATTTT
CDR3aa: CASSLAQDTQYF

abundance: NA
j_gene: TRBJ1-2
d_gene: NA
v_gene: TRBV30
CDR3nt: TGTGCCTGGAGTTGGACAGTTAACTATGGCTACACCTTC
CDR3aa: CAWSWTVNYGYTF

abundance: NA
j_gene: TRBJ2-1
d_gene: TRBD1
v_gene: TRBV7-6
CDR3nt: TGTGCCAGCAGCCCGGGACAGAGTTACAATGAGCAGTTCTTC
CDR3aa: CASSPGQSYNEQFF

abundance: NA
j_gene: TRBJ2-5
d_gene: NA
v_gene: TRBV27
CDR3nt: TGTGCCAGCAGTTTATGGGGGGGCCTGTGGGAGACCCAGTACTTC
CDR3aa: CASSLWGGLWETQYF